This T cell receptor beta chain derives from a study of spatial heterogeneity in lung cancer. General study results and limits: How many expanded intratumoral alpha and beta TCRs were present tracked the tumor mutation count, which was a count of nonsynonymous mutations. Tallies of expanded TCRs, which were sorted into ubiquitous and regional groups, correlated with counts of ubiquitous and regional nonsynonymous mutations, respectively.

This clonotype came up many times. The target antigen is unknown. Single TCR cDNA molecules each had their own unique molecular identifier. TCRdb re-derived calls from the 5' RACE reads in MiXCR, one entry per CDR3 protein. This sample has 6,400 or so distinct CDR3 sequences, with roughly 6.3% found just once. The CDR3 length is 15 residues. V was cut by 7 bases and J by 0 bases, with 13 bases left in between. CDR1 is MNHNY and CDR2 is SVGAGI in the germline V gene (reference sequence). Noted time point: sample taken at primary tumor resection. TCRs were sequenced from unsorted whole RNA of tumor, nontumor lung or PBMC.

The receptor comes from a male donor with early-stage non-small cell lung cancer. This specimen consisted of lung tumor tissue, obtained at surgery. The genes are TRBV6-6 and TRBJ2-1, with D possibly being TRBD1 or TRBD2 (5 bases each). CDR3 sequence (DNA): TGTGCCAGCAAAAACCGTGGGGGCTCCTACAATGAGCAGTTCTTC. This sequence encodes CASKNRGGSYNEQFF.